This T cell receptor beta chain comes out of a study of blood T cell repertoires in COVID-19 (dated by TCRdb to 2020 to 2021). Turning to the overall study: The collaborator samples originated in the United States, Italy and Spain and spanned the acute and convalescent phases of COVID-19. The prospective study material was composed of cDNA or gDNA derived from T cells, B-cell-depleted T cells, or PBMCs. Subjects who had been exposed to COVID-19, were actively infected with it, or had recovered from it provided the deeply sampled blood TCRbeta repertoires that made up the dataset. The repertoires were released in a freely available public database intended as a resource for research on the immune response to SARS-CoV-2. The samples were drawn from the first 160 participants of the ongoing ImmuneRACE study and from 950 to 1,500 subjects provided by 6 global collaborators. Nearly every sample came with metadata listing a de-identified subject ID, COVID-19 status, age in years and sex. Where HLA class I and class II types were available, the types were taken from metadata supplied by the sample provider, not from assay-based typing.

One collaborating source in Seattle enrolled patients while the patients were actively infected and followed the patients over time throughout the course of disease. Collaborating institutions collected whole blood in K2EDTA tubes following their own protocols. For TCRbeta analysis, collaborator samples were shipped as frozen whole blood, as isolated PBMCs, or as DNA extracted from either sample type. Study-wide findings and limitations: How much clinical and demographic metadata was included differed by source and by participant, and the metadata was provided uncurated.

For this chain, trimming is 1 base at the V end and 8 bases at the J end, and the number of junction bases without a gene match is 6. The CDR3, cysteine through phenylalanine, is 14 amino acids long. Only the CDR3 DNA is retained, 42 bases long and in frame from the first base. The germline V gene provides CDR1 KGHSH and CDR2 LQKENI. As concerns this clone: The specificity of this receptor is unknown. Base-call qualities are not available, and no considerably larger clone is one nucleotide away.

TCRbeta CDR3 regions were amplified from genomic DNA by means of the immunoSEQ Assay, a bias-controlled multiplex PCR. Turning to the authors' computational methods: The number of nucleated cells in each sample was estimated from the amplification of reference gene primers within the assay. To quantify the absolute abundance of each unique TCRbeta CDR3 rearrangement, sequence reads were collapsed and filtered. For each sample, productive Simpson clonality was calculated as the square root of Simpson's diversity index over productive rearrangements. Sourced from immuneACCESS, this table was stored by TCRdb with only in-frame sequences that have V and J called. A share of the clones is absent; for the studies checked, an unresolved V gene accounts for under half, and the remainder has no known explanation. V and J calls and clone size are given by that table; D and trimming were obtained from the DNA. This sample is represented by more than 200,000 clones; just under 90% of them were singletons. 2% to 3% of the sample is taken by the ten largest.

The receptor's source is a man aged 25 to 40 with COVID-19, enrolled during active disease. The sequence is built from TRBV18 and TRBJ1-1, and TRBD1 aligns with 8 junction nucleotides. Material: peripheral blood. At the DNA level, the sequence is TGTGCCAGCTCACCACAAGAGGACAGGGAAGAAGCTTTCTTT. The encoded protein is CASSPQEDREEAFF. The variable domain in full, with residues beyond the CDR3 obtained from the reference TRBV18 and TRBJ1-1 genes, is NAGVMQNPRHLVRRRGQEARLRCSPMKGHSHVYWYRQLPEEGLKFMVYLQKENIIDESGMPKERFSAEFPKEGPSILRIQQVVRGDSAAYFCASSPQEDREEAFFGQGTRLTVV.